This T cell receptor beta chain was retrieved from a study of post-analysis software for immune sequencing data (dated by TCRdb to the mid-2010s). Study-level background: Recorded disease courses included relapsing-remitting, secondary progressive and progressive-relapsing multiple sclerosis, with some patients lacking subtype annotation. Patient repertoires were compared against 11 to 12 previously published healthy control repertoires from donors aged 6 to 25 years. A subset of samples was prepared in parallel using single-end sample barcoding, then pooled and co-amplified after Illumina adapter ligation. Points the paper makes about the study in general: Direct clustering with F measure revealed strong co-clustering of samples prepared in the same batch, which led to a batch-effect correction. Normalized Chao1 diversity was significantly lower in multiple sclerosis patients than controls, suggesting substantial peripheral T-cell clonal expansion. The control group was slightly older than the multiple sclerosis patient group.

TCR beta repertoires were profiled from peripheral blood of 13 young patients with multiple sclerosis to demonstrate the VDJtools post-analysis software. Multiple sclerosis patients were children and adolescents aged 6 to 15 years. For this clonotype: Its specific antigen is unknown. No base quality information exists; no much larger clone differs at one position.

Libraries were constructed by PCR. TCRdb names Illumina HiSeq 2500 as the instrument used. To reduce PCR and sequencing biases, unique molecular identifiers were built into the TCR beta cDNA libraries. Per 1 to 10 million input T cells, approximately 500,000 cDNA molecules were obtained, such that each molecule approximated one T cell. The patient libraries were prepared and sequenced using the same protocol as the earlier healthy control dataset. Samples belonging to the same batch were prepared together, multiplexed and sequenced on a shared HiSeq lane. Concerning the study's data processing: MIGEC was used to process the raw barcoded reads, and molecular identifier groups with only a single read were discarded before consensus assembly and CDR3 extraction. VDJtools was used for post-analysis of the clonotype tables, and diversity was normalized by down-sampling every dataset to the size of the smallest sample. Repertoire overlap clustering matched CDR3 amino acid but not nucleotide sequences to correct batch-related cross-sample contamination. TCRdb reprocessed the public reads (quality trimming at Q25 with fastp, clone calling with MiXCR) and kept in-frame beta chains. Merged by CDR3 protein, the rows form single entries marked with the most common genes and DNA. TCRdb, not the authors, supplied the V and J calls. The sample table shows 750,000 to 900,000 distinct CDR3 sequences, and around 42% are seen once. The ten largest clones take up roughly 4.4% of the sample.

The sequence was obtained from a girl aged 5-17 years with multiple sclerosis. What was sequenced was blood.

For the CDR3, the sequence is CASSPNVPGTSLYEQFF. The DNA sequence is as follows: TGTGCCAGCAGCCCAAACGTACCCGGGACTAGTCTCTATGAGCAGTTCTTC. The rearrangement combines TRBV11-3 with TRBJ2-1; the central 8 bases match TRBD2. The CDR3 sequence holds 17 residues, the cysteine and phenylalanine included. CDR3 DNA only is kept here, 51 bases in frame from base 1. V ends up 5 bases short and J 8 bases short, with an unmatched junction base count of 17. The germline V gene specifies SGHNT as CDR1 and YENEEA as CDR2.